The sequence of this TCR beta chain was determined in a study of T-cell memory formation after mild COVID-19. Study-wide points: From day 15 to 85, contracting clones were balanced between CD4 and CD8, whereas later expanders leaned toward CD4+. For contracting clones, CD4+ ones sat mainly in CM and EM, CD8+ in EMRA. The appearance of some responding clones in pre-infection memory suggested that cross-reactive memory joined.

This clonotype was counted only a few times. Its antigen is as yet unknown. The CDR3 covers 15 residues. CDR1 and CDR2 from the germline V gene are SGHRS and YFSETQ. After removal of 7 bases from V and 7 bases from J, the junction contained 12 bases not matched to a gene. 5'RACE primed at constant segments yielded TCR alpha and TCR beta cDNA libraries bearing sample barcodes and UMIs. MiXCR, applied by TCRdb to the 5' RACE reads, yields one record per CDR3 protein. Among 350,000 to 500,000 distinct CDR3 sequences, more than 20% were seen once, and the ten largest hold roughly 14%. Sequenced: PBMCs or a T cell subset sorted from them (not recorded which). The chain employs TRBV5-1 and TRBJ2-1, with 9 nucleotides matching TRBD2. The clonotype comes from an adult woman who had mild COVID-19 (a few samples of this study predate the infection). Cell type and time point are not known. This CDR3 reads CASGTLAGVGNEQFF. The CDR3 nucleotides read TGCGCCAGCGGTACCTTAGCGGGAGTGGGAAATGAGCAGTTCTTC. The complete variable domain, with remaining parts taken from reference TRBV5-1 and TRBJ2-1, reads KAGVTQTPRYLIKTRGQQVTLSCSPISGHRSVSWYQQTPGQGLQFLFEYFSETQRNKGNFPGRFSGRQFSNSRSEMNVSTLELGDSALYLCASGTLAGVGNEQFFGPGTRLTVL.